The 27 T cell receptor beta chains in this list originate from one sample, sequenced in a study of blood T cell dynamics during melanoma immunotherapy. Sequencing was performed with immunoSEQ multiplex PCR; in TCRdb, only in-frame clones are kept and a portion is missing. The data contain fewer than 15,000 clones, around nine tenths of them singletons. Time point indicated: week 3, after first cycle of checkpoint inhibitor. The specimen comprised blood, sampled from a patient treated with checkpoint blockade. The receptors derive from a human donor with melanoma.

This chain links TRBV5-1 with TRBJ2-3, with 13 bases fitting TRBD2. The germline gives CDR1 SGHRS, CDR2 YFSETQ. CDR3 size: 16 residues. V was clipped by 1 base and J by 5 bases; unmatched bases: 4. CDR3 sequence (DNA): TGCGCCAGCAGCTTGACCGGGACTAGCGGGATAGATACGCAGTATTTT. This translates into CASSLTGTSGIDTQYF.

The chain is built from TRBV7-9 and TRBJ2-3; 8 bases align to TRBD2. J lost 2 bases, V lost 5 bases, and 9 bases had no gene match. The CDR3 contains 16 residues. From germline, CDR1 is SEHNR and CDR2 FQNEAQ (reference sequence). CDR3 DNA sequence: TGTGCCAGCAGCCCCCGACTAGCGATGGTCACAGATACGCAGTATTTT. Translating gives CASSPRLAMVTDTQYF.

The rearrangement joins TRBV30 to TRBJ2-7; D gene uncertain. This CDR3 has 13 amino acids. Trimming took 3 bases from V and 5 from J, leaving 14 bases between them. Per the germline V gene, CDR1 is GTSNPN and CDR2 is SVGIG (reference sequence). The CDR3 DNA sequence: TGTGCCTGGAGGCCGCGCGGTAGAAACGAGCAGTACTTC. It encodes CAWRPRGRNEQYF.

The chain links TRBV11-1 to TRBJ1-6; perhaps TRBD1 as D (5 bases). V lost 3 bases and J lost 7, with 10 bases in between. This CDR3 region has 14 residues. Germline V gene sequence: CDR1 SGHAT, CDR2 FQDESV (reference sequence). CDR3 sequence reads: CASSFGTANSPLHF. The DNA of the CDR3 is TGTGCCAGCAGCTTCGGGACGGCCAATTCACCCCTCCACTTT. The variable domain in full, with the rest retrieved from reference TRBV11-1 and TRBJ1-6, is EAEVAQSPRYKITEKSQAVAFWCDPISGHATLYWYRQILGQGPELLVQFQDESVVDDSQLPKDRFSAERLKGVDSTLKIQPAELGDSAMYLCASSFGTANSPLHFGNGTRLTVT.

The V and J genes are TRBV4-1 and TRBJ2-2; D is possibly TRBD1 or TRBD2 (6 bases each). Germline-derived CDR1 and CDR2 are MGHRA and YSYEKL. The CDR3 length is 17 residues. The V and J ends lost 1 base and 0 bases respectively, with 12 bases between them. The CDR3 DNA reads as TGCGCCAGCAGCCAAGGATGGGGGGCTGCGAACACCGGGGAGCTGTTTTTT. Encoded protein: CASSQGWGAANTGELFF.

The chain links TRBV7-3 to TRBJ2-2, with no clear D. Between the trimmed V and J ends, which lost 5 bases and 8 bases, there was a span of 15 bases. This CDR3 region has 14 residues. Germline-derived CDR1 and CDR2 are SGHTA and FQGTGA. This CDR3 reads CASSKSGPQGELFF. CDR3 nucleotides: TGTGCCAGCAGCAAATCCGGGCCTCAGGGGGAGCTGTTTTTT. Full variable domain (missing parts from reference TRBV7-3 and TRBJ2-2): GAGVSQTPSNKVTEKGKYVELRCDPISGHTALYWYRQSLGQGPEFLIYFQGTGAADDSGLPNDRFFAVRPEGSVSTLKIQRTERGDSAVYLCASSKSGPQGELFFGEGSRLTVL.

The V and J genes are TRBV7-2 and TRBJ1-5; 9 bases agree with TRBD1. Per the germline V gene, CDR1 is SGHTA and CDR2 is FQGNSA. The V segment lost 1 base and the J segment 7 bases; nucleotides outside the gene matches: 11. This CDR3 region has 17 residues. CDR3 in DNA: TGTGCCAGCAGCTTAGTAGGAGGGGACAGGGCTTTCCAGCCCCAGCATTTT. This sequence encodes CASSLVGGDRAFQPQHF.

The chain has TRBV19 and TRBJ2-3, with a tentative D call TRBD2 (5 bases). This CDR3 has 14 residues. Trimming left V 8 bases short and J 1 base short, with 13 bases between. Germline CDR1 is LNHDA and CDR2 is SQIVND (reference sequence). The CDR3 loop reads CASARLPRTDTQYF. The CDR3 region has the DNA TGTGCCAGTGCCCGACTACCGCGCACAGATACGCAGTATTTT.

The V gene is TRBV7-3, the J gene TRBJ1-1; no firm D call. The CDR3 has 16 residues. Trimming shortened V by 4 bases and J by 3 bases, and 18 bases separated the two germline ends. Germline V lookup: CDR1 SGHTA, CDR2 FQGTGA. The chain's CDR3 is CASSSHGSGMHTEAFF. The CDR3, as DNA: TGTGCCAGCAGCTCACACGGTTCCGGAATGCACACTGAAGCTTTCTTT.

The CDR3 region has the DNA TGTGCCACCAGCAGAGAACTTAAAGAGACCCAGTACTTC. Translated, it gives CATSRELKETQYF. The rearrangement uses TRBV15 and TRBJ2-5, with no clear D. V lost 0 bases, J lost 3 bases, and 5 bases lay in between. The germline V gene has CDR1 LNHNV and CDR2 YYDKDF (reference sequence). The CDR3 spans 13 residues.

In DNA, the CDR3 is TGTGCCTGGAGTGTAAGGCAGGGGAGCCGTAGTCATTATGGCTACACCTTC. Translating it yields CAWSVRQGSRSHYGYTF. The chain combines TRBV30 with TRBJ1-2; TRBD1 might be the D (6 bases). This CDR3 region has 17 residues. CDR1 GTSNPN and CDR2 SVGIG come from the germline V gene (reference sequence). V dropped 0 bases and J dropped 5 bases, with 22 bases sitting between them.

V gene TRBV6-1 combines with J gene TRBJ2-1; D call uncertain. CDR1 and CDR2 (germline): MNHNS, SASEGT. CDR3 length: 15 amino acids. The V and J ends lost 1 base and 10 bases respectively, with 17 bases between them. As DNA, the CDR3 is TGTGCCAGCAGTGAAGGGGTTGTTCTAAGTGGCGAGCAGTTCTTC. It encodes CASSEGVVLSGEQFF.

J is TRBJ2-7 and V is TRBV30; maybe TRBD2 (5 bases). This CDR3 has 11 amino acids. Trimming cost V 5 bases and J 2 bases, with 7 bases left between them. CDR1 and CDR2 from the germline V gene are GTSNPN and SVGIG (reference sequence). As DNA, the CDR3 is TGTGCCTGGGGACTTGCCTACGAGCAGTACTTC. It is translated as CAWGLAYEQYF. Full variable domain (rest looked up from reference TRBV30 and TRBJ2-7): SQTIHQWPATLVQPVGSPLSLECTVEGTSNPNLYWYRQAAGRGLQLLFYSVGIGQISSEVPQNLSASRPQDRQFILSSKKLLLSDSGFYLCAWGLAYEQYFGPGTRLTVT.

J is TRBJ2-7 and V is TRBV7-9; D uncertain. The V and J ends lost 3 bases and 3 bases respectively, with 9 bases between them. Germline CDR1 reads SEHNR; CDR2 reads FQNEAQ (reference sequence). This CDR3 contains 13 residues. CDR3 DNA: TGTGCCAGCAGCTTGGGCTTCAACTACGAGCAGTACTTC. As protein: CASSLGFNYEQYF.

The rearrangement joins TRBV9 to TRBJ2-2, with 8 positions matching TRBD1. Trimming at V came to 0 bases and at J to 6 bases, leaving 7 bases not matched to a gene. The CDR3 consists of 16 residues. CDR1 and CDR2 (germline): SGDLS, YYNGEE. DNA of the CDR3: TGTGCCAGCAGCGTAGGGAGTTCGACAGGGGCCGGGGAGCTGTTTTTT. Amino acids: CASSVGSSTGAGELFF.

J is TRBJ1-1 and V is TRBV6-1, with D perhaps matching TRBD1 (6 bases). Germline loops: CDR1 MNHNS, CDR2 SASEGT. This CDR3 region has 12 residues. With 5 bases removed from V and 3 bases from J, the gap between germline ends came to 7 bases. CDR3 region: CASSRGYTEAFF. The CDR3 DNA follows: TGTGCCAGCAGTAGGGGGTACACTGAAGCTTTCTTT.

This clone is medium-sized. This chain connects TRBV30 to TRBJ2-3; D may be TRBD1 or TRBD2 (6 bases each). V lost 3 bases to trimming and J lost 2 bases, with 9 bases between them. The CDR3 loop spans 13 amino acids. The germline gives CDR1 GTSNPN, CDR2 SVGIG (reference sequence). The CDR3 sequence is CAWSAGHTDTQYF. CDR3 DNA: TGTGCCTGGAGCGCGGGACACACAGATACGCAGTATTTT.

The CDR3 reads CASSPGRDGNTIYF. CDR3 nucleotides: TGCGCCAGCAGCCCCGGTAGGGATGGAAACACCATATATTTT. This chain links TRBV5-1 with TRBJ1-3; no clear D gene. V gave up 4 bases and J gave up 3 bases, with 11 bases separating them. Germline CDR1 is SGHRS and CDR2 is YFSETQ. The CDR3 has 14 amino acids.

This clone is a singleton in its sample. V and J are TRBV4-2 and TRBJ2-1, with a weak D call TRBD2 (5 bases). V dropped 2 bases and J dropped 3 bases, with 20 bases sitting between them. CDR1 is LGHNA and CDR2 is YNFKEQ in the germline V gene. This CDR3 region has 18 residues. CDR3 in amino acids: CASSQSGLVGIRYNEQFF. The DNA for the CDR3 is TGTGCCAGCAGCCAATCTGGTCTAGTCGGGATACGCTACAATGAGCAGTTCTTC.

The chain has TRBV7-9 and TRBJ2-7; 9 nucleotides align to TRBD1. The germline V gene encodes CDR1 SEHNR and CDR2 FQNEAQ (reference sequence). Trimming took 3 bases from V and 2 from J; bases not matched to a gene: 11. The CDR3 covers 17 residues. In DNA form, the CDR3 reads TGTGCCAGCAGCTTCCGGGGCCCGGGACAGGGACCCTACGAGCAGTACTTC. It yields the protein CASSFRGPGQGPYEQYF.

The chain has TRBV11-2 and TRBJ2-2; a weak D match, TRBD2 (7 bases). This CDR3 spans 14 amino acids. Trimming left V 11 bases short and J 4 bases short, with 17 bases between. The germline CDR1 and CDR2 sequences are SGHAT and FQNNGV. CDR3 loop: CADRRGAGTGELFF. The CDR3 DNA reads TGTGCCGACAGACGGGGGGCGGGCACCGGGGAGCTGTTTTTT.

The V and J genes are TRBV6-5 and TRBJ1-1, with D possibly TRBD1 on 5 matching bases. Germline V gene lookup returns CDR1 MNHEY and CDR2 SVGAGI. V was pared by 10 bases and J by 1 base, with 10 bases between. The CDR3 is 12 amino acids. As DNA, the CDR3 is TGTGCCACCAGGGACCAGAACACTGAAGCTTTCTTT. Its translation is CATRDQNTEAFF.

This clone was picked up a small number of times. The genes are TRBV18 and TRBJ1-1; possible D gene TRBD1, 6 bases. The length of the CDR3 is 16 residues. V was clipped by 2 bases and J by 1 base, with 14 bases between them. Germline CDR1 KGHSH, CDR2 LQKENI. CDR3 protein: CASSPTGTFGNTEAFF. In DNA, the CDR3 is TGTGCCAGCTCACCAACAGGGACCTTTGGGAACACTGAAGCTTTCTTT.

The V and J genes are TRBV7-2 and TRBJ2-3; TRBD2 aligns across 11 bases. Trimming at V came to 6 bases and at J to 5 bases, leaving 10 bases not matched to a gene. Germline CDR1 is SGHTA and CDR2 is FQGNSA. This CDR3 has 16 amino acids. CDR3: CASRTQLAGVGDTQYF. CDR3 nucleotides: TGTGCCAGCAGAACCCAACTAGCGGGAGTTGGAGATACGCAGTATTTT. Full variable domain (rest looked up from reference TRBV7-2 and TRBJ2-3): GAGVSQSPSNKVTEKGKDVELRCDPISGHTALYWYRQSLGQGLEFLIYFQGNSAPDKSGLPSDRFSAERTGGSVSTLTIQRTQQEDSAVYLCASRTQLAGVGDTQYFGPGTRLTVL.

The CDR3 DNA is TGCGCCAGCAGCCAAGATATCCGGGCTAGCGGACGCAATGAGCAGTTCTTC. Translated: CASSQDIRASGRNEQFF. J is TRBJ2-1 and V is TRBV4-3; 7 bases are a match to TRBD2. The V gene end was trimmed by 0 bases and the J gene end by 6 bases; junction bases not matched to a gene: 11. Germline loops: CDR1 LGHNA, CDR2 YSLEER. The CDR3 has 17 amino acids.

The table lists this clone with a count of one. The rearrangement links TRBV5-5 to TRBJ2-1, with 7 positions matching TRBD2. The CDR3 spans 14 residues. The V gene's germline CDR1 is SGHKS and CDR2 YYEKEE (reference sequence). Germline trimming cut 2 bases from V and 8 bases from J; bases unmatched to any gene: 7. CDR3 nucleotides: TGTGCCAGCAGCTTTGCGGGAGAAGGGGATGAGCAGTTCTTC. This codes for CASSFAGEGDEQFF.

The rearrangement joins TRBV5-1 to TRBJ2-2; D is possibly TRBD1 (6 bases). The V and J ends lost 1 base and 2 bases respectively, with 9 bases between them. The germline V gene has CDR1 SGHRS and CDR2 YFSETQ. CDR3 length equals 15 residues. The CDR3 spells CASSLSGANTGELFF. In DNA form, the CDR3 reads TGCGCCAGCAGCTTGTCAGGGGCAAACACCGGGGAGCTGTTTTTT.